This paragraph reports one TCR beta chain. Its antigen remains unknown. Germline CDR1 LNHDA, CDR2 SQIVND (reference sequence). The CDR3 has 15 residues. Trimming removed 4 bases at V and 0 bases at J, with 10 bases between. The data belong to a study of T cell repertoires in cytomegalovirus infection. Study summary: Signatures in public TCR beta sequences pointed to both CMV infection and matching HLA type.

Study results and limitations: Totalled public TCR beta family frequency picked out people who carried CMV plus the relevant HLA. The response measured ex vivo was dominated by TCR beta clonotypes (HLA-C-restricted and CMV-specific).

TCRdb used MiXCR to reprocess the reads, holding one entry per CDR3 protein. Here the sample spans around 130,000 distinct CDR3 sequences, 20% to 30% being singletons. This sequence was found in a human donor in good health (CMV status not recorded). Some clones in this sample may be carry-over from other donors' samples. The chain combines TRBV19 with TRBJ1-5; D may be TRBD1 (5 bases). Input material: PBMCs, sequenced either directly or after in vitro stimulation (not recorded which). As DNA, the CDR3 is TGTGCCAGTAGTAGGGGGGATGCTAGCAATCAGCCCCAGCATTTT. It translates to CASSRGDASNQPQHF.